The 8 T cell receptor beta chains below were found in one sample sequenced in a study of blood T cells in healthy people across ages. A second roughly 6 to 12 cycle PCR used barcoded and J-beta primers. TCRdb re-analysed the 5' RACE reads in MiXCR, keeping a single row per CDR3 protein. Here the sample spans more than 700,000 distinct CDR3 sequences, around 45% being singletons. The sample was blood. The source of these receptors is an elderly man in good health.

V is TRBV5-4 and J is TRBJ1-1, with 12 bases matching TRBD1. This CDR3 comprises 14 residues. Germline V lookup: CDR1 SGHNT, CDR2 YYREEE (reference sequence). The trim removed 4 bases at V and 4 bases at J, leaving 2 bases unmatched. CDR3 region: CASSGTGGPTEAFF. For the CDR3, the DNA is TGTGCCAGCAGCGGGACAGGGGGCCCCACTGAAGCTTTCTTT.

About this clonotype itself: The junction and the germline gene differ at one end; a read error may be behind it. This rearrangement joins TRBV5-1 to TRBJ2-1; unclear D gene. CDR1 and CDR2 (germline): SGHRS, YFSETQ. The CDR3 covers 12 residues. The CDR3 bases are TGCGCCAGCGGCTTGTACGGGAATGAGCAGTTCTTC. Translating it yields CASGLYGNEQFF.

As for this clonotype: One base away lies a much larger clone, so this may be a sequencing read error. The chain combines TRBV12-3 or TRBV12-4 with TRBJ2-7; 10 nucleotides match TRBD2. V trimming: 3 bases; J trimming: 7 bases; junction bases outside the gene matches: 6. There are 14 residues in the CDR3. The CDR3 nucleotides read TGTGCCAGCAGTTTTACAGCGGGAGGGAATGAGCAGTACTTC. Its protein product is CASSFTAGGNEQYF.

This chain links TRBV4-2 with TRBJ1-1; no reliable D call. V was shortened by 1 base and J by 3 bases, with 12 bases between the two germline ends. Germline assignment: CDR1 LGHNA and CDR2 YNFKEQ. CDR3 length: 15 residues. The CDR3 DNA reads TGTGCCAGCAGCCAAGTGGTGGGCTCGCACACTGAAGCTTTCTTT. Its protein is CASSQVVGSHTEAFF.

This clonotype was detected only a few times. A single base separates this from a much larger clone, so it may be a read error. V usage is TRBV28 and J usage is TRBJ2-7; D is unresolved. Trimming removed 4 bases at V and 5 bases at J, with 6 bases between. The CDR3 extends over 11 amino acids. Germline loops: CDR1 MDHEN, CDR2 SYDVKM. The DNA for the CDR3 is TGTGCCAGCAGTTCCCCCCACGAGCAGTACTTC. It is translated as CASSSPHEQYF.

The rearrangement links TRBV12-3 or TRBV12-4 to TRBJ1-6; the match to TRBD1 covers 8 bases. The CDR3 loop spans 16 amino acids. The trim removed 7 bases at V and 0 bases at J, leaving 5 bases unmatched. CDR3 protein: CASKRQGNSYNSPLHF. The CDR3 DNA reads TGTGCCAGCAAGCGACAGGGGAACTCCTATAATTCACCCCTCCACTTT.

This clonotype has just a few counts. The V call is TRBV7-2, the J call TRBJ2-5; the D is unclear. This CDR3 contains 15 residues. V dropped 2 bases and J dropped 5 bases, with 15 bases sitting between them. Looked up from germline, CDR1 is SGHTA and CDR2 is FQGNSA. The CDR3 loop reads CASSLNLLQDETQYF. The CDR3 DNA is TGTGCCAGCAGCTTAAATTTATTGCAAGACGAGACCCAGTACTTC. Looking up the rest from reference TRBV7-2 and TRBJ2-5 gives the full variable domain: GAGVSQSPSNKVTEKGKDVELRCDPISGHTALYWYRQSLGQGLEFLIYFQGNSAPDKSGLPSDRFSAERTGGSVSTLTIQRTQQEDSAVYLCASSLNLLQDETQYFGPGTRLLVL.

This clonotype was detected ten times or more. The V call is TRBV6-2 or TRBV6-3, the J call TRBJ2-7; 9 positions match TRBD2. Germline V gene data show CDR1 as MNHEY and CDR2 as SVGEGT. CDR3 length: 15 amino acids. The ends lost 5 bases at V and 3 bases at J; junction bases unmatched: 8. CDR3 nucleotide sequence: TGTGCCAGCAGTCCCGACAGCGGGAGGAACTACGAGCAGTACTTC. Translated, it gives CASSPDSGRNYEQYF.